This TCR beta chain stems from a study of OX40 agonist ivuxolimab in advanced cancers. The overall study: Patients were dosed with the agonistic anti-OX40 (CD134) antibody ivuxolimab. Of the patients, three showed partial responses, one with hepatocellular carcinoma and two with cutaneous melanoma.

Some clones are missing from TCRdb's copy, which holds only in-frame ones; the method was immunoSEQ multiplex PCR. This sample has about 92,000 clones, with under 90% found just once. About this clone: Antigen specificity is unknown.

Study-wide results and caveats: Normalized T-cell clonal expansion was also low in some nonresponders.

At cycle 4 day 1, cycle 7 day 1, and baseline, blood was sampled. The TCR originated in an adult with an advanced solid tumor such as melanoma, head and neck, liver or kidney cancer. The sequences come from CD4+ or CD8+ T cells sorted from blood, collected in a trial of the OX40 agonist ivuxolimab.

The CDR3 loop is CASSSKGSSGVNEQFF. CDR3 bases: TGCGCCAGCAGCTCGAAGGGGAGTAGCGGGGTGAATGAGCAGTTCTTC. This chain connects TRBV5-1 to TRBJ2-1; TRBD2 matches at 8 bases. This CDR3 contains 16 residues. Germline-derived CDR1 and CDR2 are SGHRS and YFSETQ. Trimming took 3 bases from V and 7 from J; bases not matched to a gene: 12.